These T cell receptor beta chains were read from a single sample in a study of B cell selection in AIRE deficiency. Assay used: immunoSEQ multiplex PCR; TCRdb lists only in-frame clones, some missing. The sample yields tens of thousands of clones, roughly 97% seen once. Sequencing was performed on conventional CD4+ T cells sorted from PBMCs. These receptors were obtained from a human donor with AIRE deficiency. Each CDR3 is given with its conserved first and last residue. The order of the fields is clone size, V gene, D gene, J gene, CDR3 DNA, CDR3 protein. The D gene is left open where the match is weak. A clone size is listed for some rows: how often the clone was seen (once, few, many), or a class if it is expanded.

>.|TRBV7-9|TRBD2|TRBJ2-7
TGTGCCAGCAGCTTAGGGTGGGACGGGGGGACCGAGCAGTACTTC
CASSLGWDGGTEQYF
>.|TRBV29-1|.|TRBJ2-2
TGCAGCATCTACTTAGGACAGCCGAACACCGGGGAGCTGTTTTTT
CSIYLGQPNTGELFF
>.|TRBV7-2|.|TRBJ1-2
TGTGCCAGCAGCTTAGCAGGGACACAATCATCTCATTATGGCTACACCTTC
CASSLAGTQSSHYGYTF
>once|TRBV5-6|TRBD2|TRBJ2-1
TGTGCCAGCAGCTCCCAAATCGTGCTAGCGGGATTCAATGAGCAGTTCTTC
CASSSQIVLAGFNEQFF
>.|TRBV5-1|.|TRBJ1-2
TGCGCCAGCAGCTCCGATCCAGGTAGAAGTAACTATGGCTACACCTTC
CASSSDPGRSNYGYTF
>once|TRBV5-1|TRBD1|TRBJ2-7
TGCGCCAGCAGCTTGGGGGGACAGGCCTACGAGCAGTACTTC
CASSLGGQAYEQYF
>few|TRBV30|TRBD1|TRBJ2-6
TGTGCCTGGAGTGAGGACAGGGGACCTGGGGCCAACGTCCTGACTTTC
CAWSEDRGPGANVLTF
>.|TRBV5-1|TRBD1|TRBJ1-4
TGCGCCAGCAGCTTGGGAAGACTCCTACAGGGACAGGTCGAAAAACTGTTTTTT
CASSLGRLLQGQVEKLFF
>once|TRBV6-1|.|TRBJ2-2
TGTGCCAGCAGGGTGGACTCGATTAACACCGGGGAGCTGTTTTTT
CASRVDSINTGELFF
>.|TRBV6-5|.|TRBJ2-4
TGTGCCAGCAGTTACTCGATAGGAGCTAACATTCAGTACTTC
CASSYSIGANIQYF
>.|TRBV19|.|TRBJ1-2
TGTGCCAGTCAAGCGCACACGAACTACCCCTATGGCTACACCTTC
CASQAHTNYPYGYTF
>.|TRBV19|TRBD1|TRBJ2-7
TGTGCCAGTAGTATAGGGACAGGGGAAGGATACGAGCAGTACTTC
CASSIGTGEGYEQYF
>.|TRBV7-2|TRBD1|TRBJ2-1
TGTGCCAGCAGCCCCTACAGGGGCCCGGCCTACAATGAGCAGTTCTTC
CASSPYRGPAYNEQFF
>.|TRBV6-4|.|TRBJ2-7
TGTGCCAGCAGTGACAACAGTGGCGAGCAGTACTTC
CASSDNSGEQYF
>.|TRBV27|.|TRBJ2-3
TGTGCCAGCAGCCCCCATGCAGATACGCAGTATTTT
CASSPHADTQYF
>.|TRBV2|.|TRBJ1-6
TGTGCCAGCAGTGAGAGAGAAGTGAGGAGTTCACCCCTCCACTTT
CASSEREVRSSPLHF
>.|TRBV10-3|TRBD1|TRBJ2-2
TGTGCCCCTGAGGGACAGGGCTTTCCCGGGACCGGGGAGCTGTTTTTT
CAPEGQGFPGTGELFF
>.|TRBV25-1|.|TRBJ2-5
TGTGCCAGCAGTGAATGGGCGGGACAAGAGACCCAGTACTTC
CASSEWAGQETQYF
>.|TRBV9|.|TRBJ1-4
TGTGCCAGCAGCCTCGGGAGAGGGCTACGGGGAGAAAAACTGTTTTTT
CASSLGRGLRGEKLFF
>.|TRBV7-3|.|TRBJ2-7
TGTGCCAGCAGCTTACATCCGGGACTCGTGATGGGCGAGCAGTACTTC
CASSLHPGLVMGEQYF
>.|TRBV5-1|TRBD2|TRBJ2-1
TGCGCCAGCAGCTACGGACTAGCGAAATACAATGAGCAGTTCTTC
CASSYGLAKYNEQFF
>once|TRBV7-9|.|TRBJ2-4
TGTGCCAGCTCATCCCCACGGGAGAGGGCCAAAAACATTCAGTACTTC
CASSSPRERAKNIQYF
>.|TRBV27|TRBD1|TRBJ2-7
TGTGCCAGCAGTCTCATTACTGGGACAGGGGGTAGCGAGCAGTACTTC
CASSLITGTGGSEQYF
>once|TRBV7-3|.|TRBJ2-7
TGTGCCAGCAGCTCTGGAGGAGGGGCCGACGAGCAGTACTTC
CASSSGGGADEQYF
>.|TRBV7-2|.|TRBJ2-7
TGTGCCAATACATCAGGCGGTTTTTACGAGCAGTACTTC
CANTSGGFYEQYF
>.|TRBV2|.|TRBJ2-2
TGTGCCAGCAGTTGGGGACTCTTAGTATCCGGGGAGCTGTTTTTT
CASSWGLLVSGELFF
>.|TRBV4-2|.|TRBJ2-1
TGTGCCAGCAGCCCAAGAGGTCTCGCACCAGAGCAGTTCTTC
CASSPRGLAPEQFF
>.|TRBV11-3|TRBD1|TRBJ2-3
TGTGCCAGCAGCCCCGGCACAGGGGGAATCGCAGATACGCAGTATTTT
CASSPGTGGIADTQYF
>once|TRBV29-1|TRBD2|TRBJ2-7
TGCAGCGTTTCGGGGGGTACGGGTAGAATAGGGTACGAGCAGTACTTC
CSVSGGTGRIGYEQYF
>.|TRBV19|TRBD1|TRBJ2-7
TGTGCCAGTAGCAGGACAGGGGGCGCCTACGAGCAGTACTTC
CASSRTGGAYEQYF
>once|TRBV7-2|TRBD1|TRBJ2-7
TGTGCCAGCAGCTTAGCTTCCGGGACAGGGAACTCCTACGAGCAGTACTTC
CASSLASGTGNSYEQYF
>few|TRBV14|.|TRBJ2-1
TGTGCCAGCAGCCAAGAGGGCCCGTCTAAGGGTCACAACAATGAGCAGTTCTTC
CASSQEGPSKGHNNEQFF
>once|TRBV5-5|.|TRBJ1-6
TGTGCCAGCAGCTTGGCCAGGGGAAGTAATTCACCCCTCCACTTT
CASSLARGSNSPLHF
>once|TRBV10-3|TRBD2|TRBJ2-7
TGTGCCATCAGTGATTCGGGACTAGCGGGAGGGCCCACCTACGAGCAGTACTTC
CAISDSGLAGGPTYEQYF
>.|TRBV7-2|.|TRBJ1-2
TGTGCCAGCAGCTTAGAGCGCAGCCATAACACCTTC
CASSLERSHNTF
>.|TRBV11-2|.|TRBJ2-3
TGTGCCAGCAGCCTTCGGGATACGCAGTATTTT
CASSLRDTQYF
>.|TRBV19|.|TRBJ2-7
TGTGCCAGTAGTATTACGGGAGTACCCTACGAGCAGTACTTC
CASSITGVPYEQYF
>.|TRBV6-5|.|TRBJ1-2
TGTGCCAGCACCTTCGGGGGGGGCCCTAGTGGCTACACCTTC
CASTFGGGPSGYTF